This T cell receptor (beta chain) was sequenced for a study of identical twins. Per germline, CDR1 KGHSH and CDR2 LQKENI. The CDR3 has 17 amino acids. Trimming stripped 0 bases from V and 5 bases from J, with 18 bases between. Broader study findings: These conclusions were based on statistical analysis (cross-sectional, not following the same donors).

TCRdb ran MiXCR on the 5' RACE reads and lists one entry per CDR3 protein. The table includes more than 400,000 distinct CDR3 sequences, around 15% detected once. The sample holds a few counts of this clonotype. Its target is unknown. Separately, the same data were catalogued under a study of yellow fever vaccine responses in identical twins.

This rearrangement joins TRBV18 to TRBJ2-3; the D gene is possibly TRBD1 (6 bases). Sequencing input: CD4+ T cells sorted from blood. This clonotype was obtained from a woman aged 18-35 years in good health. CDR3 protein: CASSPPSAGVVGDTQYF. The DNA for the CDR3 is TGTGCCAGCTCACCACCGTCGGCAGGGGTTGTTGGAGATACGCAGTATTTT. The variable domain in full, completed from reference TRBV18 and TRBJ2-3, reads NAGVMQNPRHLVRRRGQEARLRCSPMKGHSHVYWYRQLPEEGLKFMVYLQKENIIDESGMPKERFSAEFPKEGPSILRIQQVVRGDSAAYFCASSPPSAGVVGDTQYFGPGTRLTVL.